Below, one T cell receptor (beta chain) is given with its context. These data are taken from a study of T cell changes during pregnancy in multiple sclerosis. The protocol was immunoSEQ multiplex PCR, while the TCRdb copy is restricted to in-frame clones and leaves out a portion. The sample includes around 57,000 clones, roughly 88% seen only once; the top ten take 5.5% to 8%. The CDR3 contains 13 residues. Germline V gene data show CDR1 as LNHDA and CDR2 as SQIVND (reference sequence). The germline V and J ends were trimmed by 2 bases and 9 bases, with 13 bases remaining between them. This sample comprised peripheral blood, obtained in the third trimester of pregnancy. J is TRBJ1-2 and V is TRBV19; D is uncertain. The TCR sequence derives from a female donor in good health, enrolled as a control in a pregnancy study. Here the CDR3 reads CASSISAAWRYTF. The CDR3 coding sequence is TGTGCCAGTAGTATATCTGCGGCCTGGCGCTACACCTTC.